These 27 T cell receptor beta chains were sequenced from one sample in a study of cytomegalovirus exposure and HLA in healthy donors. The assay was immunoSEQ multiplex PCR, and TCRdb's table has in-frame clones only and misses some. The repertoire holds about 73,000 clones, 70% to 90% seen once, with roughly 3.8% in the top ten. The material sequenced was PBMCs. Receptor source: a woman aged 18-29 years in good health and CMV-seropositive.

V is TRBV5-4 and J is TRBJ2-5, with TRBD2 matching 10 bases. Germline-derived CDR1 and CDR2 are SGHNT and YYREEE (reference sequence). The CDR3 extends over 15 amino acids. With V trimmed by 4 bases and J by 5 bases, 8 bases remained unmatched. CDR3 amino acids: CASSVRAGGLETQYF. The CDR3 bases are TGTGCCAGCAGCGTTCGAGCGGGAGGGCTTGAGACCCAGTACTTC. The entire variable domain, with the rest obtained from reference TRBV5-4 and TRBJ2-5, is as follows: ETGVTQSPTHLIKTRGQQVTLRCSSQSGHNTVSWYQQALGQGPQFIFQYYREEENGRGNFPPRFSGLQFPNYSSELNVNALELDDSALYLCASSVRAGGLETQYFGPGTRLLVL.

The chain is built from TRBV5-5 and TRBJ1-3; TRBD1 aligns across 8 bases. The CDR3 covers 16 residues. CDR1 SGHKS and CDR2 YYEKEE come from the germline V gene (reference sequence). The V gene end was trimmed by 2 bases and the J gene end by 5 bases; junction bases not matched to a gene: 9. CDR3 sequence reads: CASSFALGQGRNTIYF. The CDR3 coding sequence is TGTGCCAGCAGCTTCGCCCTCGGACAGGGTAGAAACACCATATATTTT. The variable domain in full, with the rest retrieved from reference TRBV5-5 and TRBJ1-3, is DAGVTQSPTHLIKTRGQQVTLRCSPISGHKSVSWYQQVLGQGPQFIFQYYEKEERGRGNFPDRFSARQFPNYSSELNVNALLLGDSALYLCASSFALGQGRNTIYFGEGSWLTVV.

Written as DNA, the CDR3 is TGTGCCAGTGGGCAGGGACTTAACCAAGAGACCCAGTACTTC. Residues: CASGQGLNQETQYF. The chain recombines TRBV2 with TRBJ2-5, with TRBD2 as a possible D gene (6 bases). CDR1 is SNHLY, CDR2 FYNNEI, per germline. This CDR3 has 14 amino acids. V lost 9 bases to trimming and J lost 0 bases, with 14 bases between them.

This chain joins TRBV2 and TRBJ1-2; a possible D gene is TRBD1 (5 bases). Trimming left V 8 bases short and J 3 bases short, with 13 bases between. The CDR3 contains 13 residues. The germline V gene has CDR1 SNHLY and CDR2 FYNNEI. In DNA form, the CDR3 reads TGTGCCAGCCACGGAGGGGAGGACTATGGCTACACCTTC. Translation: CASHGGEDYGYTF.

The CDR3 loop reads CSVVLRGGYEQYF. As DNA, the CDR3 is TGCAGCGTTGTTCTTCGCGGAGGCTACGAGCAGTACTTC. The V call is TRBV29-1, the J call TRBJ2-7, with D perhaps matching TRBD2 (5 bases). Between the trimmed V and J ends, which lost 4 bases and 3 bases, there was a span of 13 bases. Germline V CDR1 and CDR2: SQVTM, ANQGSEA. The CDR3 consists of 13 residues.

This sequence joins TRBV9 and TRBJ2-1, with D possibly being TRBD2 (6 bases). The germline V gene has CDR1 SGDLS and CDR2 YYNGEE. The CDR3 sequence is 15 residues long. Deletions cut 2 bases from V and 4 bases from J, with 13 bases between. CDR3 protein: CASSVGGEVYNEQFF. The CDR3 DNA reads as TGTGCCAGCAGCGTTGGAGGGGAAGTATACAATGAGCAGTTCTTC. The full variable domain, completed using reference TRBV9 and TRBJ2-1, is DSGVTQTPKHLITATGQRVTLRCSPRSGDLSVYWYQQSLDQGLQFLIQYYNGEERAKGNILERFSAQQFPDLHSELNLSSLELGDSALYFCASSVGGEVYNEQFFGPGTRLTVL.

This sequence joins TRBV9 and TRBJ2-1, with 11 bases matching TRBD2. Per germline, CDR1 SGDLS and CDR2 YYNGEE. The J segment lost 7 bases and the V segment lost 0 bases, leaving 9 bases of the junction unmatched. The CDR3 is made up of 17 amino acids. DNA of the CDR3: TGTGCCAGCAGCGTAGGCGGGACTAGCGGTCGCTTTAATGAGCAGTTCTTC. Protein sequence: CASSVGGTSGRFNEQFF.

The rearrangement links TRBV2 to TRBJ2-3; TRBD2 matches at 13 bases. The germline V gene encodes CDR1 SNHLY and CDR2 FYNNEI. The CDR3 totals 16 residues. V shed 7 bases and J 3 bases; nucleotides not matched to a gene: 7. This CDR3 reads CASTGLAGDRTDTQYF. CDR3 bases: TGTGCCAGCACTGGACTAGCGGGAGATAGGACAGATACGCAGTATTTT. The variable domain in full, with the rest retrieved from reference TRBV2 and TRBJ2-3, is EPEVTQTPSHQVTQMGQEVILRCVPISNHLYFYWYRQILGQKVEFLVSFYNNEISEKSEIFDDQFSVERPDGSNFTLKIRSTKLEDSAMYFCASTGLAGDRTDTQYFGPGTRLTVL.

The chain links TRBV5-6 to TRBJ2-1; 10 positions match TRBD1. Looked up from germline, CDR1 is SGHDT and CDR2 is YYEEEE. The CDR3 length is 17 residues. Losses at the gene ends were 0 bases for V and 6 bases for J; bases not matched to a gene: 9. The CDR3 here is CASSLVGRDRGFNEQFF. The CDR3, as DNA: TGTGCCAGCAGCTTGGTCGGGCGGGACAGGGGTTTCAATGAGCAGTTCTTC.

The rearrangement links TRBV4-3 to TRBJ2-3; 9 nucleotides match TRBD1. V dropped 1 base and J dropped 2; count of bases not matched to a gene: 4. Germline CDR1 LGHNA, CDR2 YSLEER. The CDR3 runs 16 residues. CDR3 in DNA: TGCGCCAGCAGCCAAGGGACAGGGGACCCCACAGATACGCAGTATTTT. Its translation: CASSQGTGDPTDTQYF.

This clone came up a few times. The chain is built from TRBV7-9 and TRBJ1-1; D perhaps matches TRBD1 (6 bases). CDR3 size: 13 residues. V lost 7 bases and J lost 7, with 16 bases in between. Germline loops: CDR1 SEHNR, CDR2 FQNEAQ (reference sequence). The CDR3 region is CASIPPGASEAFF. The CDR3, as DNA: TGTGCCAGCATCCCCCCAGGGGCGAGTGAAGCTTTCTTT.

This chain links TRBV6-6 with TRBJ2-7, with D possibly TRBD1 on 6 matching bases. The CDR3 runs 12 residues. The V gene's germline CDR1 is MNHNY and CDR2 SVGAGI (reference sequence). Trimming shortened V by 5 bases and J by 6 bases, and 11 bases separated the two germline ends. The DNA of the CDR3 is TGTGCCAGCAGTCCCAGGGGTCTCGAGCAGTACTTC. This translates into CASSPRGLEQYF.

The chain links TRBV7-6 to TRBJ2-7, with 7 positions matching TRBD1. The CDR3 runs to 13 residues. Germline trimming cut 2 bases from V and 5 bases from J; bases unmatched to any gene: 3. CDR1 and CDR2 (germline): SGHVS, FNYEAQ. In DNA form, the CDR3 reads TGTGCCAGCAGCTTAACAGGGGTCCACGAGCAGTACTTC. It encodes CASSLTGVHEQYF.

The J gene is TRBJ1-1, the V gene TRBV11-1; D gene unclear. The germline V and J ends were trimmed by 3 bases and 2 bases, with 10 bases remaining between them. This CDR3 has 14 amino acids. Germline V CDR1 and CDR2: SGHAT, FQDESV (reference sequence). CDR3 in amino acids: CASSLRAYNTEAFF. DNA of the CDR3: TGTGCCAGCAGCTTGAGGGCTTATAACACTGAAGCTTTCTTT.

The chain carries TRBV6-5 and TRBJ2-5; 7 positions match TRBD1. The germline V gene encodes CDR1 MNHEY and CDR2 SVGAGI. Unmatched junction bases numbered 2, after V lost 2 bases and J lost 5 bases. CDR3 size: 13 residues. CDR3 protein: CASSYSRGETQYF. In DNA form, the CDR3 reads TGTGCCAGCAGTTACAGCAGGGGGGAGACCCAGTACTTC.

This sequence joins TRBV7-2 and TRBJ2-7; perhaps TRBD2 as D (5 bases). CDR1 is SGHTA, CDR2 FQGNSA, per germline. The CDR3 runs 14 residues. Trimming cost V 5 bases and J 3 bases, with 14 bases left between them. The CDR3 spells CASSPPPGNYEQYF. Here the CDR3 DNA reads TGTGCCAGCAGCCCCCCTCCGGGGAACTACGAGCAGTACTTC.

The chain combines TRBV19 with TRBJ2-3; D perhaps matches TRBD1 (6 bases). This CDR3 is 15 amino acids long. Germline values: CDR1 LNHDA, CDR2 SQIVND (reference sequence). The V and J ends lost 4 bases and 2 bases respectively, with 13 bases between them. The CDR3 DNA follows: TGTGCCAGTAGTACAGGGGCCCCCCTCACAGATACGCAGTATTTT. Translated, it gives CASSTGAPLTDTQYF.

The rearrangement uses TRBV15 and TRBJ2-3, with a tentative D call TRBD2 (7 bases). The CDR3 is 15 amino acids. Deletions cut 5 bases from V and 6 bases from J, with 18 bases between. Germline CDR1 is LNHNV and CDR2 is YYDKDF (reference sequence). CDR3 sequence: CATSGGGAHTDTQYF. CDR3 DNA sequence: TGTGCCACCAGCGGTGGGGGGGCCCACACGGATACGCAGTATTTT.

This chain uses TRBV13 with TRBJ1-2, with D possibly matching TRBD1 (6 bases). CDR3 size: 17 residues. With 3 bases removed from V and 0 bases from J, the gap between germline ends came to 17 bases. Germline CDR1 is PRHDT and CDR2 is FYEKMQ (reference sequence). The CDR3 sequence: CASSFSGTTRANYGYTF. In DNA form, the CDR3 reads TGTGCCAGCAGCTTCTCCGGGACAACCAGGGCTAACTATGGCTACACCTTC.

This sequence joins TRBV19 and TRBJ2-7, with a tentative D call TRBD2 (6 bases). V lost 3 bases to trimming and J lost 0 bases, with 12 bases between them. In germline, CDR1 is LNHDA, CDR2 SQIVND (reference sequence). This CDR3 spans 15 amino acids. The CDR3 protein is CASSMGTGDSYEQYF. CDR3 DNA: TGTGCCAGTAGTATGGGGACGGGGGACTCCTACGAGCAGTACTTC. Supplemented by reference TRBV19 and TRBJ2-7, the full variable domain reads DGGITQSPKYLFRKEGQNVTLSCEQNLNHDAMYWYRQDPGQGLRLIYYSQIVNDFQKGDIAEGYSVSREKKESFPLTVTSAQKNPTAFYLCASSMGTGDSYEQYFGPGTRLTVT.

The chain carries TRBV6-6 and TRBJ2-7; D possibly corresponds to TRBD2 (6 bases). Deletions cut 6 bases from V and 3 bases from J, with 9 bases between. The CDR3 is 12 amino acids. Germline loops: CDR1 MNHNY, CDR2 SVGAGI (reference sequence). CDR3: CASRRGLYEQYF. The CDR3 DNA is TGTGCCAGCAGGCGGGGTCTCTACGAGCAGTACTTC.

A single count supports this clone. CDR3: CASSPFSQGASSSFLAFF. In DNA form, the CDR3 reads TGTGCCAGCAGCCCCTTCTCACAGGGGGCGTCTTCATCGTTTCTGGCTTTCTTT. The genes are TRBV7-2 and TRBJ1-1; TRBD1 matches 9 bases. With 5 bases clipped from V and 11 bases from J, the junction kept 24 bases outside the gene matches. Germline V gene lookup returns CDR1 SGHTA and CDR2 FQGNSA. This CDR3 has 18 residues.

The chain is built from TRBV5-1 and TRBJ1-1; 7 bases fit TRBD1. Germline assignment: CDR1 SGHRS and CDR2 YFSETQ. With V trimmed by 4 bases and J by 11 bases, 8 bases remained unmatched. CDR3 length: 12 amino acids. DNA of the CDR3: TGCGCCAGCAGCGAAACAGGGGAGAAGGCTTTCTTT. Encoded protein: CASSETGEKAFF.

The chain links TRBV4-2 to TRBJ2-7, with 10 bases identical to TRBD2. Per the germline V gene, CDR1 is LGHNA and CDR2 is YNFKEQ. After removal of 1 base from V and 5 bases from J, the junction contained 5 bases not matched to a gene. There are 15 residues in the CDR3. The CDR3 is CASSQALAGTDEQYF. As DNA, the CDR3 is TGTGCCAGCAGCCAAGCACTAGCGGGGACCGACGAGCAGTACTTC.

V usage is TRBV5-8 and J usage is TRBJ2-1; D perhaps matches TRBD1 (6 bases). The CDR3 extends over 15 amino acids. Germline CDR1 SGHTS, CDR2 YDEGEE. V lost 2 bases to trimming and J lost 8 bases, with 17 bases between them. As DNA, the CDR3 is TGTGCCAGCAGCTTTTGGGACACCCTAAGAGATGAGCAGTTCTTC. It translates to CASSFWDTLRDEQFF.

This chain connects TRBV7-2 to TRBJ2-2; 13 bases map to TRBD2. CDR3 size: 16 residues. Germline V CDR1 and CDR2: SGHTA, FQGNSA. V lost 5 bases, J lost 4 bases, and 4 bases stayed unmatched. CDR3 residues: CASSLTSGGLTGELFF. For the CDR3, the DNA is TGTGCCAGCAGCCTGACTAGCGGGGGGCTCACCGGGGAGCTGTTTTTT.

The rearrangement links TRBV5-6 to TRBJ2-5, with D maybe TRBD1 (5 bases). This CDR3 comprises 16 residues. From germline, CDR1 is SGHDT and CDR2 YYEEEE. Trimming pared 3 bases from V and 0 bases from J, leaving 15 bases between. CDR3 region: CASSWGIGANQETQYF. In DNA, the CDR3 is TGTGCCAGCAGCTGGGGTATTGGGGCGAACCAAGAGACCCAGTACTTC.